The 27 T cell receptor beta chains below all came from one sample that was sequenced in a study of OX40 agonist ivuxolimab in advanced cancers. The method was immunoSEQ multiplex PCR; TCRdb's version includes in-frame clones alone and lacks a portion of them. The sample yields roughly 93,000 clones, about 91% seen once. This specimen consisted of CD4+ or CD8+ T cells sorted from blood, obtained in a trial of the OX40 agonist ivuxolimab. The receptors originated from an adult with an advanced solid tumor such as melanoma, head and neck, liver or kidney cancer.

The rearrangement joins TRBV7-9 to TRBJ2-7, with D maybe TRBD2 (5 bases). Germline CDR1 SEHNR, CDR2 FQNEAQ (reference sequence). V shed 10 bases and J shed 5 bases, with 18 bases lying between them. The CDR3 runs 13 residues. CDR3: CATALSGRNEQYF. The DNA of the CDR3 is TGTGCCACCGCCCTTTCTGGGAGAAACGAGCAGTACTTC.

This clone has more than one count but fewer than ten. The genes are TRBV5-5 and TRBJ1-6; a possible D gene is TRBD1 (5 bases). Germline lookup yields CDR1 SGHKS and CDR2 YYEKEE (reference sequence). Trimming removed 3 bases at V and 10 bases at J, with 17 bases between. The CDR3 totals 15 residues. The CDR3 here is CASSYGHGSLSPLHF. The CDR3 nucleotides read TGTGCCAGCAGCTACGGACACGGGAGTCTCTCACCCCTCCACTTT.

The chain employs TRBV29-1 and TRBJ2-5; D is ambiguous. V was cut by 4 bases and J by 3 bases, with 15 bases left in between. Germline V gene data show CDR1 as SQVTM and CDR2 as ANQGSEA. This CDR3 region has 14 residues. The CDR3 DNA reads TGCAGCGTTGTCTCTGGGCAGACTGAAGAGACCCAGTACTTC. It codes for CSVVSGQTEETQYF.

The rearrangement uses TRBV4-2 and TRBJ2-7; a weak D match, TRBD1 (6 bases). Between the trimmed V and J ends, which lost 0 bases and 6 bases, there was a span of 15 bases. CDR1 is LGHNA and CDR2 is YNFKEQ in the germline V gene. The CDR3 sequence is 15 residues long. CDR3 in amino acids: CASSQEATGFFEQYF. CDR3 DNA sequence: TGTGCCAGCAGCCAAGAGGCTACAGGGTTTTTCGAGCAGTACTTC.

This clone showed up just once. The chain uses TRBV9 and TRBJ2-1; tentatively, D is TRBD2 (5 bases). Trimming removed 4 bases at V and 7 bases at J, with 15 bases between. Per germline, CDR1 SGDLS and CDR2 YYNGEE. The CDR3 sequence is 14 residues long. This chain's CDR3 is CASSTPGILNEQFF. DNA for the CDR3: TGTGCCAGCAGCACCCCGGGGATTTTGAATGAGCAGTTCTTC.

Here the CDR3 reads CATRGISTDTQYF. CDR3 nucleotide sequence: TGTGCCACCAGGGGTATCAGCACAGATACGCAGTATTTT. The rearrangement uses TRBV15 and TRBJ2-3, with D uncertain. CDR3 length: 13 amino acids. V gave up 6 bases and J gave up 0 bases, with 7 bases separating them. Germline V gene lookup returns CDR1 LNHNV and CDR2 YYDKDF (reference sequence). Drawing the rest from reference TRBV15 and TRBJ2-3, the complete variable domain is DAMVIQNPRYQVTQFGKPVTLSCSQTLNHNVMYWYQQKSSQAPKLLFHYYDKDFNNEADTPDNFQSRRPNTSFCFLDIRSPGLGDTAMYLCATRGISTDTQYFGPGTRLTVL.

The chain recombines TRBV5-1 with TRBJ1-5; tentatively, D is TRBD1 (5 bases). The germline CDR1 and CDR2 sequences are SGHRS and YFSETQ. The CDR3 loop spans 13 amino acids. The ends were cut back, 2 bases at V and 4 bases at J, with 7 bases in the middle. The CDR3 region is CASSFEGNQPQHF. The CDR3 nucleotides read TGCGCCAGCAGCTTTGAGGGGAATCAGCCCCAGCATTTT. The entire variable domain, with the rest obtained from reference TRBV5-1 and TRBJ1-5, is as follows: KAGVTQTPRYLIKTRGQQVTLSCSPISGHRSVSWYQQTPGQGLQFLFEYFSETQRNKGNFPGRFSGRQFSNSRSEMNVSTLELGDSALYLCASSFEGNQPQHFGDGTRLSIL.

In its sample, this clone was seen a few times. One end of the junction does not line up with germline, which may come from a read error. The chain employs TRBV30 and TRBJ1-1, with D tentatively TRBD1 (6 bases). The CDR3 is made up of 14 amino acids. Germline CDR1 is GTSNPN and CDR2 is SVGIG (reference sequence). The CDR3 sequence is CARRGEGVNTEAFF. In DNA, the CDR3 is TGTGCCCGGAGGGGAGAGGGGGTGAACACTGAAGCTTTCTTT.

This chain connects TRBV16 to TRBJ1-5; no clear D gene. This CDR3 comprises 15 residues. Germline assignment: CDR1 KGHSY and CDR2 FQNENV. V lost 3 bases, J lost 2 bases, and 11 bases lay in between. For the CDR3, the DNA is TGTGCCAGCAGCCAGGCCGACGGGGGCAATCAGCCCCAGCATTTT. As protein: CASSQADGGNQPQHF.

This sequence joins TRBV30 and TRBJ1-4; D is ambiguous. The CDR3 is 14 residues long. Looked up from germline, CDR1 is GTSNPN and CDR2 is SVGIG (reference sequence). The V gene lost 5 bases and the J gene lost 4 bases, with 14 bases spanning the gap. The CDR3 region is CAWGIGGNNEKLFF. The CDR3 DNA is TGTGCCTGGGGCATCGGAGGAAATAATGAAAAACTGTTTTTT. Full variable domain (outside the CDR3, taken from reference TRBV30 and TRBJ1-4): SQTIHQWPATLVQPVGSPLSLECTVEGTSNPNLYWYRQAAGRGLQLLFYSVGIGQISSEVPQNLSASRPQDRQFILSSKKLLLSDSGFYLCAWGIGGNNEKLFFGSGTQLSVL.

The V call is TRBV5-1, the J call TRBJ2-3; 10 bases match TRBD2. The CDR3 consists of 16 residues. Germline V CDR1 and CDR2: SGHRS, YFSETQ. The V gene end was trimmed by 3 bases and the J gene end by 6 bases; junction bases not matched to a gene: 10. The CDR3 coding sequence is TGCGCCAGCAGCTCGGTTCCTAGCGGGAGCATGGATACGCAGTATTTT. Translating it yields CASSSVPSGSMDTQYF.

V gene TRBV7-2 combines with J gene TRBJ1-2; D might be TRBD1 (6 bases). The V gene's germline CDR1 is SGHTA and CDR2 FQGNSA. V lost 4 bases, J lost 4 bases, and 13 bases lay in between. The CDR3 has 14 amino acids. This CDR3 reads CASSSGGQAYGYTF. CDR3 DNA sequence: TGTGCCAGCAGCTCGGGGGGGCAGGCCTATGGCTACACCTTC.

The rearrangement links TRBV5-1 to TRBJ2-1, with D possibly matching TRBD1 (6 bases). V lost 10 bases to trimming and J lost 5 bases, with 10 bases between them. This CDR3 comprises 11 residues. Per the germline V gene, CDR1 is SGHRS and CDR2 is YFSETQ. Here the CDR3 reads CAVGQHNEQFF. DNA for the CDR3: TGCGCCGTAGGACAGCACAATGAGCAGTTCTTC.

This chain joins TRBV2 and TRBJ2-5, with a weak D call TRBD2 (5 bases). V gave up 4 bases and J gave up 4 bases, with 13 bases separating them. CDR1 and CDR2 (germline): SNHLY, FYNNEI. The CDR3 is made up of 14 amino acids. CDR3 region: CASSAPPEGETQYF. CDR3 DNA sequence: TGTGCCAGCAGTGCGCCCCCTGAGGGAGAGACCCAGTACTTC.

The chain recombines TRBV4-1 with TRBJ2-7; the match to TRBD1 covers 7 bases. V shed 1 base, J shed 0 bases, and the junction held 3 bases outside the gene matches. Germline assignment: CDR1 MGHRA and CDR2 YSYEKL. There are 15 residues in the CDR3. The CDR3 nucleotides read TGCGCCAGCAGCCAAGCGGGACAGAGCTCCTACGAGCAGTACTTC. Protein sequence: CASSQAGQSSYEQYF.

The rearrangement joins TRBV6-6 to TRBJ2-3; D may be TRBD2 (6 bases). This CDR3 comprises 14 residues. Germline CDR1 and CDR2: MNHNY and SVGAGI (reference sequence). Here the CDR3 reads CGPPAGLRPDTQYF. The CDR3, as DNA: TGTGGACCTCCTGCGGGATTGCGTCCAGATACGCAGTATTTT.

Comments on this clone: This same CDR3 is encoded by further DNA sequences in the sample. CDR3 sequence reads: CASSDFGSPLHF. CDR3 bases: TGTGCCAGCAGTGATTTTGGCTCACCCCTCCACTTT. The chain carries TRBV6-1 and TRBJ1-6; D is undetermined. The CDR3 spans 12 residues. The V and J ends lost 3 bases and 10 bases respectively, with 7 bases between them. Germline V gene lookup returns CDR1 MNHNS and CDR2 SASEGT.

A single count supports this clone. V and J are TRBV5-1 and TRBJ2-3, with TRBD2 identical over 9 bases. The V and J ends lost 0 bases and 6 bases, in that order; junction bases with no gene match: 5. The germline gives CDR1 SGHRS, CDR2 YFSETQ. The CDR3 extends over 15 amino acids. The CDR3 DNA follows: TGCGCCAGCAGCTTGGTAGCGGGAGCGGAGGATACGCAGTATTTT. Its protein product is CASSLVAGAEDTQYF. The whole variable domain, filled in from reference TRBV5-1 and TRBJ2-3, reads KAGVTQTPRYLIKTRGQQVTLSCSPISGHRSVSWYQQTPGQGLQFLFEYFSETQRNKGNFPGRFSGRQFSNSRSEMNVSTLELGDSALYLCASSLVAGAEDTQYFGPGTRLTVL.

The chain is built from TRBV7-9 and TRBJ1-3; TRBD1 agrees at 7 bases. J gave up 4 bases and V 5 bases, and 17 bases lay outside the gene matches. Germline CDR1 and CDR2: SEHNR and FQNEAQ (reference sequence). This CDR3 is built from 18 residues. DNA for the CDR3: TGTGCCAGCAGCCCTCCAGGGACAGTATTTCGTACGGGAAACACCATATATTTT. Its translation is CASSPPGTVFRTGNTIYF. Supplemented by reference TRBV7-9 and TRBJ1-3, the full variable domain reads DTGVSQNPRHKITKRGQNVTFRCDPISEHNRLYWYRQTLGQGPEFLTYFQNEAQLEKSRLLSDRFSAERPKGSFSTLEIQRTEQGDSAMYLCASSPPGTVFRTGNTIYFGEGSWLTVV.

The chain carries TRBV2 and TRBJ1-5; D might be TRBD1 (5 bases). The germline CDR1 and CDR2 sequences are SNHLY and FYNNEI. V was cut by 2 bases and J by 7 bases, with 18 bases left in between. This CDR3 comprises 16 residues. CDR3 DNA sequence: TGTGCCAGCAGTGAACCTGGGGCGAGAGGGAAGCAGCCCCAGCATTTT. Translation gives CASSEPGARGKQPQHF.

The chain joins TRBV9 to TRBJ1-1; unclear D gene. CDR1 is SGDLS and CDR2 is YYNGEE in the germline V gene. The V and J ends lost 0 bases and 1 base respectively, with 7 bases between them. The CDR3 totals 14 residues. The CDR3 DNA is TGTGCCAGCAGCGTAGCTTACAGGAACACTGAAGCTTTCTTT. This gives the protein CASSVAYRNTEAFF.

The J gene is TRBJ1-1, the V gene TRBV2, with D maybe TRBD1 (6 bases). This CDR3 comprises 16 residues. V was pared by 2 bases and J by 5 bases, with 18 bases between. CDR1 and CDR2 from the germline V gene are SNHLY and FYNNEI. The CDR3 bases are TGTGCCAGCAGTGAATTTGGGGGCAATGATGGTACTGAAGCTTTCTTT. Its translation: CASSEFGGNDGTEAFF.

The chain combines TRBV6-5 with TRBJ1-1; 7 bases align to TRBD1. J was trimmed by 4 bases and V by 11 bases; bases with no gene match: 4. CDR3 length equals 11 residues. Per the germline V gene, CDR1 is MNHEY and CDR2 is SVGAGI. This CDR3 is CAAHRGTEAFF. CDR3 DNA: TGTGCCGCCCACAGGGGCACTGAAGCTTTCTTT.

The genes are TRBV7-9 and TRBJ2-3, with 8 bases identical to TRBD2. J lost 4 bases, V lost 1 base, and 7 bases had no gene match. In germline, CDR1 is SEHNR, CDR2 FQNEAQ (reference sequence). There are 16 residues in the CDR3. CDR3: CASSLGNGGAADTQYF. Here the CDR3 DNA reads TGTGCCAGCAGCTTAGGTAACGGGGGGGCCGCAGATACGCAGTATTTT.

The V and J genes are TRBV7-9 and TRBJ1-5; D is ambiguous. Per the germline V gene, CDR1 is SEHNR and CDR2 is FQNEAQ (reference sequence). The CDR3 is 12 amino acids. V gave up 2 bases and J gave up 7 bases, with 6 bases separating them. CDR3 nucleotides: TGTGCCAGCAGCTTACAGACACAGCCCCAGCATTTT. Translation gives CASSLQTQPQHF.

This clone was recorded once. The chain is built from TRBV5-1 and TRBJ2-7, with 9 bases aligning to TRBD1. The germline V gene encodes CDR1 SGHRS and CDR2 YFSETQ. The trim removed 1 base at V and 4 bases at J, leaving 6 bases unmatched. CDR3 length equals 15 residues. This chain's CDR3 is CASSLYGQGPYEQYF. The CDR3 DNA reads TGCGCCAGCAGCTTGTACGGACAGGGGCCGTACGAGCAGTACTTC.

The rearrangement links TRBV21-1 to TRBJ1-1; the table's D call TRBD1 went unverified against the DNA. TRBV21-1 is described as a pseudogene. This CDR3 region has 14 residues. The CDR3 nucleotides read TGTGCCAGCAGCAGGGACAGGGAATGGACTGAAGCTTTCTTT. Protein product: CASSRDREWTEAFF.